This T cell receptor (beta chain) was identified during a study of blood T cell repertoires in COVID-19. Study-wide background: Acute-phase and convalescent COVID-19 samples originated in the United States, Italy and Spain. Nucleic acid was either cDNA or gDNA, and it came from T cells, B-cell-depleted T cells, or PBMCs.

Original methodology: Scientists estimated how many nucleated cells there were by amplifying reference gene primers. Using immunoSEQ multiplex PCR, the repertoire was profiled, and TCRdb retains in-frame clones only, with some absent. D and trimming were read from the DNA, whereas the V and J calls and clone size are those reported in that table. The table includes under 40,000 clones, roughly 85% detected once. The V gene's germline CDR1 is SEHNR and CDR2 FQNEAQ (reference sequence). Trimming shortened V by 4 bases and J by 2 bases, and 4 bases separated the two germline ends. The CDR3 runs 12 residues.

V is TRBV7-9 and J is TRBJ2-3; D not certain. The source is a human donor with acute or convalescent COVID-19. The donor label of this sample is uncertain. The sample was peripheral blood. The CDR3 nucleotides are TGTGCCAGCAGCTCCTCCACAGATACGCAGTATTTT. This codes for CASSSSTDTQYF. Supplemented by reference TRBV7-9 and TRBJ2-3, the full variable domain reads DTGVSQNPRHKITKRGQNVTFRCDPISEHNRLYWYRQTLGQGPEFLTYFQNEAQLEKSRLLSDRFSAERPKGSFSTLEIQRTEQGDSAMYLCASSSSTDTQYFGPGTRLTVL.